This T cell receptor beta chain was recorded in a study of T cell responses to AZD1222 COVID-19 vaccine. Whole-study results and caveats: Only a handful of AZD1222 recipients were seropositive at baseline. Sampling captured repertoires only after the peak T cell response. Rises in breadth and depth of Spike-specific TCRs came after two AZD1222 doses. It should be noted that donors were predominantly white British and more often female, and clonal diversity was possibly underestimated.

Details on this clone: Its antigen remains unknown.

Germline CDR1 reads MNHEY; CDR2 reads SMNVEV (reference sequence). The CDR3 is made up of 13 amino acids. The germline V and J ends were trimmed by 6 bases and 1 base, with 9 bases remaining between them. TCRdb keeps only in-frame clones here, not all; method: immunoSEQ multiplex PCR. The top ten hold roughly 0.9% of the sample, which has roughly 160,000 clones, just under 95% seen once. The specimen was peripheral blood, collected on day 0 of AZD1222 vaccination. V and J are TRBV27 and TRBJ1-1; D is possibly TRBD1 (5 bases). The sequence derives from an adult in good health. This CDR3 is CASRTTENTEAFF. In nucleotides, the CDR3 is TGTGCCAGCAGGACGACAGAGAACACTGAAGCTTTCTTT.